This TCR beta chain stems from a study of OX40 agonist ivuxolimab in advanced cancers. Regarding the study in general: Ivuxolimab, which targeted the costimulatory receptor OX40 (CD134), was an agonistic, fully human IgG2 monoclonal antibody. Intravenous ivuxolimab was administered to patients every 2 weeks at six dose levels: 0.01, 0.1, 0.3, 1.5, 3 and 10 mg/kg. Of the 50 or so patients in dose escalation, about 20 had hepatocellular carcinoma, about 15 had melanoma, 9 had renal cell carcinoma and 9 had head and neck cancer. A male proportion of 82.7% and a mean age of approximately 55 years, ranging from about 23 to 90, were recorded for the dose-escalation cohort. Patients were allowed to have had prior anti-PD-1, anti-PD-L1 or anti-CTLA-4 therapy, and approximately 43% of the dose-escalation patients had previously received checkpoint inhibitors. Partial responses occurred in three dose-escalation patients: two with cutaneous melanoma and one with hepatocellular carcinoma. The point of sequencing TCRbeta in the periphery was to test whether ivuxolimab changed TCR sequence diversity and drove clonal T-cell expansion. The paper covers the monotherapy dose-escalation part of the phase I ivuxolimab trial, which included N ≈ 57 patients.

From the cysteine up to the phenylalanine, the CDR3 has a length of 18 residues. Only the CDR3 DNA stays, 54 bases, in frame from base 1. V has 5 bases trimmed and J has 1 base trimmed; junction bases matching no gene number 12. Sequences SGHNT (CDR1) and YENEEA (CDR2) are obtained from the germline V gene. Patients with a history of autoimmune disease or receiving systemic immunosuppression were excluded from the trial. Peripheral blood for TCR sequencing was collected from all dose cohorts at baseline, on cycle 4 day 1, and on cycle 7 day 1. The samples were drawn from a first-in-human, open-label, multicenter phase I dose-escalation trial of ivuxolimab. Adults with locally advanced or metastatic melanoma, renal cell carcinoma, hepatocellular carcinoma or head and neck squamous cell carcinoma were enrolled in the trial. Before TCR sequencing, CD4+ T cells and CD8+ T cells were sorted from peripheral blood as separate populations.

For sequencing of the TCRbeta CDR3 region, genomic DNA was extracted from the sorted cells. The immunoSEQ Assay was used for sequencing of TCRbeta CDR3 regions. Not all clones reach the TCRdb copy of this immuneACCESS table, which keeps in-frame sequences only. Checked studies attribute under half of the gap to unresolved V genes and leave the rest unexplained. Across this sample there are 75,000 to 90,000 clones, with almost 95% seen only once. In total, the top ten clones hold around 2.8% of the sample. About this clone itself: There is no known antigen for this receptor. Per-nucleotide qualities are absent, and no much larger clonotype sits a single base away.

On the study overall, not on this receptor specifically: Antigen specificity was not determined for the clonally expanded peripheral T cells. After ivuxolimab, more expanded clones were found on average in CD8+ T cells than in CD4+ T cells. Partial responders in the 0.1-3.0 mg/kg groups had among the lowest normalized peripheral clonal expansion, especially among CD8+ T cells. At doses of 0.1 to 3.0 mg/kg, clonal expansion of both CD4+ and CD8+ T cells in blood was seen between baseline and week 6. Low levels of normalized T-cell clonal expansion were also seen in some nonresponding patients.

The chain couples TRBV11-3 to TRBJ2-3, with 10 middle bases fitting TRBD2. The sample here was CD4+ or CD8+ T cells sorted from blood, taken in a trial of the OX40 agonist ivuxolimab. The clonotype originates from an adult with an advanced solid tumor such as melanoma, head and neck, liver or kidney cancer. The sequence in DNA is TGTGCCAGCAGCCCCGAGGCCCCCAGCGGGGGGGGCACAGATACGCAGTATTTT. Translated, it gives CASSPEAPSGGGTDTQYF.